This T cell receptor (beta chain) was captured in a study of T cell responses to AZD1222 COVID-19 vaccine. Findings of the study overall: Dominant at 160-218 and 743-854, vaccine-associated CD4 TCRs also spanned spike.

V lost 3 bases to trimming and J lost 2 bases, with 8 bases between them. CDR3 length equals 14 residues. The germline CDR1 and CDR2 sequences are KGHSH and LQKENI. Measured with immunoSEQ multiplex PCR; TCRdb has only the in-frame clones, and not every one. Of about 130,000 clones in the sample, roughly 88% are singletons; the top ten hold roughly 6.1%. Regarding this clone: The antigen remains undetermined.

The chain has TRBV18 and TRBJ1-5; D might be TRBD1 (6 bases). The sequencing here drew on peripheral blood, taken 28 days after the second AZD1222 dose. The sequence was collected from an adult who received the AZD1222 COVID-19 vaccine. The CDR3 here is CASSPAGGNQPQHF. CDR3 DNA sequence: TGTGCCAGCTCACCGGCAGGGGGCAATCAGCCCCAGCATTTT.